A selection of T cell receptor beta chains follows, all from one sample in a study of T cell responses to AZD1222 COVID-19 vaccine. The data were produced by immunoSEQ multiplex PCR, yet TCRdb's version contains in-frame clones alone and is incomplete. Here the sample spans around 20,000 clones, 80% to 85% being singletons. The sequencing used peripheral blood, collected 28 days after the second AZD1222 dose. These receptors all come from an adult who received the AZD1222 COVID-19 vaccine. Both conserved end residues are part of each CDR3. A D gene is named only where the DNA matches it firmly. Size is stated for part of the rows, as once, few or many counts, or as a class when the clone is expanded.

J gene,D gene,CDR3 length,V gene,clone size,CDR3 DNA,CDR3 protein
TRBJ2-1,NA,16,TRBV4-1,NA,TGCGCCAGCAGCCAAGATGGGGCCTTCCTCGGGACGGAGCAGTTCTTC,CASSQDGAFLGTEQFF
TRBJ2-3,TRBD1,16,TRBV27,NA,TGTGCCAGCAGTTTACGACAGGGATTCCGTCCAGATACGCAGTATTTT,CASSLRQGFRPDTQYF
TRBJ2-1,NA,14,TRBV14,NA,TGTGCCAGCAGCCAAGAGTTCGTCGGTGGTGAGCAGTTCTTC,CASSQEFVGGEQFF
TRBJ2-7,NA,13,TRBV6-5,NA,TGTGCCAGCAGTTCTGACACAGGTGGCGTCAGTGACTTC,CASSSDTGGVSDF
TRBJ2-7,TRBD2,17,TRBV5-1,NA,TGCGCCAGCAGCTACTCGACTAGCGGGAGGGCCTCCTACGAGCAGTACTTC,CASSYSTSGRASYEQYF
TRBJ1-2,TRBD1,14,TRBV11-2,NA,TGTGCCAGCAGCTCTTACCGGGACAGGGGCGGCTACACCTTC,CASSSYRDRGGYTF
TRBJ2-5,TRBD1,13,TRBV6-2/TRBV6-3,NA,TGTGCCAGCAGTCTGGACAGGGAAGAGACCCAGTACTTC,CASSLDREETQYF
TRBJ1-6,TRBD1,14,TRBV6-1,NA,TGTGCCAGCAGTTTGGGGACAGCTAATTCACCCCTCCACTTT,CASSLGTANSPLHF
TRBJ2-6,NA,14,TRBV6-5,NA,TGTGCCAGCACCCAGAGGTCTGGGGCCAACGTCCTGACTTTC,CASTQRSGANVLTF
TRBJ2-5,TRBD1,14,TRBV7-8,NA,TGTGCCAGCAGCTTGGGGACAGCACAAGAGACCCAGTACTTC,CASSLGTAQETQYF
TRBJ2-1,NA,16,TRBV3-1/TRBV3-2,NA,TGTGCCAGCAGCCTTTCAAGCCGCGGGCCCTACAATGAGCAGTTCTTC,CASSLSSRGPYNEQFF
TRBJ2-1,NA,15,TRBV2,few,TGTGCCAGCGGACAACTGGGGGAGACCTACAATGAGCAGTTCTTC,CASGQLGETYNEQFF
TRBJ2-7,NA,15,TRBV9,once,TGTGCCAGCAGCGTAGGCGGGGCGGGGAGGAACGAGCAGTACTTC,CASSVGGAGRNEQYF
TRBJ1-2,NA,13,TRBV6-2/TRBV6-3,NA,TGTGCCAGCAGTTACGAGACACTACGTGGCTACACCTTC,CASSYETLRGYTF
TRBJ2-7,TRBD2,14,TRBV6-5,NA,TGTGCCAGCAGCGGGACTAGCGGGAGCTACGAGCAGTACTTC,CASSGTSGSYEQYF
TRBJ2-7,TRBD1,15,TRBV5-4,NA,TGTGCCAGCAGCGGGGCCGGGGACAGGGCCTACGAGCAGTACTTC,CASSGAGDRAYEQYF
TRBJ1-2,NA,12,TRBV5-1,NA,TGCGCCAGCAGCTTGGAAGGGTATGGCTACACCTTC,CASSLEGYGYTF
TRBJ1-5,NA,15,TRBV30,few,TGTGCCTGGAGTGAAGGCAGTAGCTTAAATCAGCCCCAGCATTTT,CAWSEGSSLNQPQHF
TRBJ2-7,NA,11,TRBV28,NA,TGTGCCAGCAGTACGACCTACGAGCAGTACTTC,CASSTTYEQYF
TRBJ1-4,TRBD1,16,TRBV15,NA,TGTGCCACCAGCAGAGATCGAGACAGGGGAGATGAAAAACTGTTTTTT,CATSRDRDRGDEKLFF
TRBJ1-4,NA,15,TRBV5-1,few,TGCGCCAGCAGCTTGTTCATTGCAACTAATGAAAAACTGTTTTTT,CASSLFIATNEKLFF
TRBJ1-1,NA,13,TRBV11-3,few,TGTGCCAGCAGCTTAGACAGGGAGACTGAAGCTTTCTTT,CASSLDRETEAFF
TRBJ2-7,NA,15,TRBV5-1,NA,TGCGCCAGCAGCTTGGGGGGGTCTAGGGTCGGCGAGCAGTACTTC,CASSLGGSRVGEQYF
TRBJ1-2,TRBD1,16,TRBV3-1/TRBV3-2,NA,TGTGCCAGCAGCCAGACAGGGAGGAAGACGAACTATGGCTACACCTTC,CASSQTGRKTNYGYTF
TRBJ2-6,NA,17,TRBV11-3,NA,TGTGCCAGCAGCGAATCCGGGCCCCCCCCTGGGGCCAACGTCCTGACTTTC,CASSESGPPPGANVLTF
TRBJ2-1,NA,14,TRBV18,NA,TGTGCCAGCTCACCATTGGATAGGGTACATGAGCAGTTCTTC,CASSPLDRVHEQFF
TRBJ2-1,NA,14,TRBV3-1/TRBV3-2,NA,TGTGCCAGCAGCCAAGCGGCTAGCGCCAATGAGCAGTTCTTC,CASSQAASANEQFF
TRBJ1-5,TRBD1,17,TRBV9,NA,TGTGCCAGCAGCCCCGGGACAGGGAGGAATAGCAATCAGCCCCAGCATTTT,CASSPGTGRNSNQPQHF
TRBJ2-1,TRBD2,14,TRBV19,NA,TGTGCCAGTAGTAAAGCGGGAGATTGGGATGAGCAGTTCTTC,CASSKAGDWDEQFF
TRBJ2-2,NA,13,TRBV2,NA,TGTGCCAGCAGTGTGGTCAGGGCCGGGGAGCTGTTTTTT,CASSVVRAGELFF
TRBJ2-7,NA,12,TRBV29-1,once,TGCAGCGTTGGAGGGAGTGTTTACGAGCAGTACTTC,CSVGGSVYEQYF
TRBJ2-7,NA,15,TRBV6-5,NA,TGTGCCAGCAGTCTCGCAGGGGCCCAGTCCTACGAGCAGTACTTC,CASSLAGAQSYEQYF
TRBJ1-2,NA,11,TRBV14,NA,TGTGCCAGCAGCCAAGGCTATGGCTACACCTTC,CASSQGYGYTF
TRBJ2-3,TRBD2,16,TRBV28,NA,TGTGCCAGCAGTCGGCCGATTAGCGGGGACACAGATACGCAGTATTTT,CASSRPISGDTDTQYF
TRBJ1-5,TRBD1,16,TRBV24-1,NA,TGTGCCACCAGTGTTGGGGGACAGGGGATCGGACAGCCCCAGCATTTT,CATSVGGQGIGQPQHF
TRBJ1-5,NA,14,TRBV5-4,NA,TGTGCCAGCAGCTTGGATGCGGGGTCGGAGCCCCAGCATTTT,CASSLDAGSEPQHF
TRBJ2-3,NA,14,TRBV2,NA,TGTGCCTCGGACGGGCGGCTAAACACAGATACGCAGTATTTT,CASDGRLNTDTQYF
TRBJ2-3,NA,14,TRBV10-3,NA,TGTGCCATCAGTGAGACGGGTCACACAGATACGCAGTATTTT,CAISETGHTDTQYF
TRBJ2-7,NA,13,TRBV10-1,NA,TGCGCCAGCAGTGAGGACATTACCTACGAGCAGTACTTC,CASSEDITYEQYF